The clone carrying this TCR beta chain was observed a single time. Its antigen remains unknown. Each PCR replicate from the sorted subsets contained about 210 ng DNA, which is about 31,000 T cell genomes. Assay used: immunoSEQ multiplex PCR; TCRdb lists only in-frame clones, some missing. Of 2 million to 2.5 million clones detected, 90% to 95% appear once; the ten largest clones hold 0.1% to 0.15%. These data are taken from a study of shared clonotypes between healthy human individuals. Study-level points and caveats: Sampling involved blood alone; tissue repertoires likely differ. Of the naive CD4 clonotypes, about 5% were shared across four donors. Donor scarcity curtailed the genetic and exposure-history diversity represented herein.

V dropped 2 bases and J dropped 6 bases, with 8 bases sitting between them. The CDR3 has 13 residues. From germline, CDR1 is MRHNA and CDR2 SNTAGT. J is TRBJ2-1 and V is TRBV6-4; D unresolved. This TCR was sampled from a man younger than 30 in good health. The sample was naive CD4+ T cells sorted from blood. Regarding subset: CD45RA+ positively selected. The CDR3 DNA reads as TGTGCCAGCAGTGACGGCAGCCCCAATGAGCAGTTCTTC. Its protein is CASSDGSPNEQFF.